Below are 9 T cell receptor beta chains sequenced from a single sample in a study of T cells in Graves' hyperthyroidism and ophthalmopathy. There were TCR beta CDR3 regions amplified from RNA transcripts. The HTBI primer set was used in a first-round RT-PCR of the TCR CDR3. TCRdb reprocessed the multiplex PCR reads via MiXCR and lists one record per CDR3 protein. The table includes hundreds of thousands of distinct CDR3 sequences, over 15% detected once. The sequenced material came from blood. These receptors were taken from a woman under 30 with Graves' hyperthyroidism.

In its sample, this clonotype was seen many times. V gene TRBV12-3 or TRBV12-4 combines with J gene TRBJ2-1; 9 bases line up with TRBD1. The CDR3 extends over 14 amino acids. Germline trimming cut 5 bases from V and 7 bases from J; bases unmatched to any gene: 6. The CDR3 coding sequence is TGTGCCAGCAGTCCGGGACAGGGTGATAATGAGCAGTTCTTC. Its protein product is CASSPGQGDNEQFF.

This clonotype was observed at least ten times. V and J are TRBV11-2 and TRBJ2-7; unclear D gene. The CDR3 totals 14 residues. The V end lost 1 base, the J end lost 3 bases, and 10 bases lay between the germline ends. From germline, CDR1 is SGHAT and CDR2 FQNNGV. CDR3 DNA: TGTGCCAGCAGCTTAGGTGTCGCTCACTACGAGCAGTACTTC. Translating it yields CASSLGVAHYEQYF.

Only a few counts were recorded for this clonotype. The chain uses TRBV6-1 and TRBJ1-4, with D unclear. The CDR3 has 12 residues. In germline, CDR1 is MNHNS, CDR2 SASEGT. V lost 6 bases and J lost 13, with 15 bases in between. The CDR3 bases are TGTGCCAGCAGCAGCCCCGGACGGGGACTGTTTTTT. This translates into CASSSPGRGLFF.

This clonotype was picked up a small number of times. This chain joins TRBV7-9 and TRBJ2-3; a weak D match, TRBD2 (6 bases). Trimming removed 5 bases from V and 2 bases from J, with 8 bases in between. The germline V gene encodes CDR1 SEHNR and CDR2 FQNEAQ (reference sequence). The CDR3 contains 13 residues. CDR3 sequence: CASSSGYTDTQYF. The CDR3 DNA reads TGTGCCAGCAGCAGCGGGTACACAGATACGCAGTATTTT.

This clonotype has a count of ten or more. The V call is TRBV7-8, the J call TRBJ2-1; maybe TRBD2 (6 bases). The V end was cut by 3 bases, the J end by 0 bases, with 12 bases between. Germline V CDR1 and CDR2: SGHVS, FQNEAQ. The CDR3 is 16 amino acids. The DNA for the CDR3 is TGTGCCAGCAGCTTCCTAGCGCCTAGCTCCTACAATGAGCAGTTCTTC. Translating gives CASSFLAPSSYNEQFF.

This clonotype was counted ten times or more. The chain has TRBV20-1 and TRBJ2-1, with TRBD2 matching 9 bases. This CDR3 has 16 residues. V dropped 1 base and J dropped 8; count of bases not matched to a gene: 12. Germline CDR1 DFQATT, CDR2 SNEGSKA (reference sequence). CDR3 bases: TGCAGTGCTAGAGTCCAAGCGGGAGGAAATATGGATGAGCAGTTCTTC. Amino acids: CSARVQAGGNMDEQFF.

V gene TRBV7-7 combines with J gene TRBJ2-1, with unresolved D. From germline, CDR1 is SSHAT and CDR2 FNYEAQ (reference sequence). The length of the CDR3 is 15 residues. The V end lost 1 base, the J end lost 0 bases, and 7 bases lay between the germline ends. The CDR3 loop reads CASSLEFSSYNEQFF. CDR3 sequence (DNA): TGTGCCAGCAGCTTAGAGTTCAGCTCCTACAATGAGCAGTTCTTC.

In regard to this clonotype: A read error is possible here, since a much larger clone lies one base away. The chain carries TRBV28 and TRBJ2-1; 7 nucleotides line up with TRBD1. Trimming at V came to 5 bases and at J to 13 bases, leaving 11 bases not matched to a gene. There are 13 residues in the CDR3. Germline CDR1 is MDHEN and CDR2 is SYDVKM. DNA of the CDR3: TGTGCCAGCAGTACGACAGGGCCTGTGACCCAGTTCTTC. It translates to CASSTTGPVTQFF.

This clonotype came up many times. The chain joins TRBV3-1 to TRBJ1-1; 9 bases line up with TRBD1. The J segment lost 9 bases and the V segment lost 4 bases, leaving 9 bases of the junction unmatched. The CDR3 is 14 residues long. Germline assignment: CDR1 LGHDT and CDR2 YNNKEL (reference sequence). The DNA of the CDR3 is TGTGCCAGCAGCCTAGTGGACAGGGGAGGTAAAGCTTTCTTT. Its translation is CASSLVDRGGKAFF.